This section outlines one T cell receptor (beta chain) sequence together with its context. A much larger clone differs from this one at a single base, so this may be a read error. This CDR3 region has 12 residues. V was pared by 10 bases and J by 4 bases, with 11 bases between. CDR1 is ENHRY, CDR2 SYGVKD, per germline. The data were obtained in a study of blood T cell repertoires in COVID-19. The authors' processing: Reference gene primer amplification in the assay estimated nucleated cell counts. Data came from immunoSEQ multiplex PCR; TCRdb stores just in-frame clones and leaves some out. V and J calls and clone size follow that table, whereas D and trimming were derived from the DNA. The data contain about 490,000 clones, roughly 85% of them singletons.

The source material was peripheral blood. The rearrangement links TRBV10-3 to TRBJ1-5; perhaps TRBD1 as D (6 bases). The origin of this receptor is a human donor in a cohort sampled during active COVID-19. The CDR3 spells CASSQGNQPQHF. The DNA for the CDR3 is TGTGCCAGCAGCCAGGGGAATCAGCCCCAGCATTTT.